The 7 T cell receptor beta chains reported below all come from one sample, sequenced in a study of blood T cell repertoires in COVID-19. Only in-frame clones appear in the TCRdb table, and some are missing; sequencing was by immunoSEQ multiplex PCR. The table records around 150,000 clones, about 85% of them present only once. The material sequenced was peripheral blood. These receptors were obtained from a woman aged 55-69 years with COVID-19, enrolled during active disease.

The V and J genes are TRBV2 and TRBJ2-1; TRBD2 is a possible D gene (7 bases). The CDR3 is made up of 18 amino acids. V was cut by 5 bases and J by 7 bases, with 27 bases left in between. Germline CDR1 and CDR2: SNHLY and FYNNEI. Written as DNA, the CDR3 is TGTGCCAGCAGTCCCCGAGGAGGGGGGGGCCAAGCTGGGAATGAGCAGTTCTTC. Its protein is CASSPRGGGGQAGNEQFF.

The genes are TRBV5-1 and TRBJ1-6, with 7 bases fitting TRBD1. The CDR3 is made up of 14 amino acids. The ends lost 5 bases at V and 5 bases at J; junction bases unmatched: 4. CDR1 is SGHRS, CDR2 YFSETQ, per germline. The CDR3 region has the DNA TGCGCCAGCAGGCCCGGGACAGATAATTCACCCCTCCACTTT. This codes for CASRPGTDNSPLHF.

The chain combines TRBV7-9 with TRBJ2-5; 11 nucleotides line up with TRBD2. Germline CDR1 reads SEHNR; CDR2 reads FQNEAQ (reference sequence). The CDR3 has 16 amino acids. V was clipped by 5 bases and J by 2 bases; unmatched bases: 7. CDR3 nucleotide sequence: TGTGCCAGCAGCCTTAGCGGGGGGGCCAAGCAAGAGACCCAGTACTTC. Protein: CASSLSGGAKQETQYF.

V usage is TRBV28 and J usage is TRBJ2-5; maybe TRBD1 (5 bases). The CDR3 loop spans 13 amino acids. Germline V gene sequence: CDR1 MDHEN, CDR2 SYDVKM. V was trimmed by 10 bases and J by 5 bases, leaving 17 bases between them. In nucleotides, the CDR3 is TGTGCCACCGAGAGGACACGATGGGAGACCCAGTACTTC. Translating it yields CATERTRWETQYF.

This chain connects TRBV7-2 to TRBJ1-5; 10 positions match TRBD1. Trimming removed 5 bases from V and 2 bases from J; junction bases left unmatched: 9. This CDR3 comprises 17 residues. The germline gives CDR1 SGHTA, CDR2 FQGNSA. The CDR3 reads CASSASRDRGGNQPQHF. The CDR3 DNA is TGTGCCAGCAGCGCTAGCAGGGACAGGGGAGGCAATCAGCCCCAGCATTTT. Looking up the rest from reference TRBV7-2 and TRBJ1-5 gives the full variable domain: GAGVSQSPSNKVTEKGKDVELRCDPISGHTALYWYRQSLGQGLEFLIYFQGNSAPDKSGLPSDRFSAERTGGSVSTLTIQRTQQEDSAVYLCASSASRDRGGNQPQHFGDGTRLSIL.

The V gene is TRBV19, the J gene TRBJ2-2, with a tentative D call TRBD2 (5 bases). The CDR3 is 17 residues long. V lost 5 bases, J lost 3 bases, and 19 bases lay in between. Germline V gene sequence: CDR1 LNHDA, CDR2 SQIVND (reference sequence). CDR3 bases: TGTGCCAGTAGTCTCGGACTCCTCCGGTGGGACACCGGGGAGCTGTTTTTT. This encodes CASSLGLLRWDTGELFF. The variable domain in full, with the rest retrieved from reference TRBV19 and TRBJ2-2, is DGGITQSPKYLFRKEGQNVTLSCEQNLNHDAMYWYRQDPGQGLRLIYYSQIVNDFQKGDIAEGYSVSREKKESFPLTVTSAQKNPTAFYLCASSLGLLRWDTGELFFGEGSRLTVL.

The chain has TRBV18 and TRBJ1-1; perhaps TRBD1 as D (5 bases). Germline V gives CDR1 KGHSH, CDR2 LQKENI. The germline V and J ends were trimmed by 4 bases and 4 bases, with 10 bases remaining between them. The CDR3 contains 13 residues. The DNA of the CDR3 is TGTGCCAGCTCACTTACAGGCCCCACTGAAGCTTTCTTT. Encoded protein: CASSLTGPTEAFF.